A single sample is the source of the 18 T cell receptor beta chains below, sequenced in a study of T cell responses to AZD1222 COVID-19 vaccine. Produced via immunoSEQ multiplex PCR; TCRdb's table is partial and in-frame only. The sample includes roughly 150,000 clones, under 95% of them seen just once. This sample comprised peripheral blood, obtained 28 days after the second AZD1222 dose. These receptors all come from an adult who received the AZD1222 COVID-19 vaccine.

This sequence joins TRBV7-9 and TRBJ2-7; perhaps TRBD1 as D (5 bases). Germline V lookup: CDR1 SEHNR, CDR2 FQNEAQ (reference sequence). This CDR3 is 16 amino acids long. V gave up 1 base and J gave up 5 bases, with 18 bases separating them. As DNA, the CDR3 is TGTGCCAGCAGCTTAGTAGGGGAAGTGAAGGGGAACGAGCAGTACTTC. Amino acid sequence: CASSLVGEVKGNEQYF.

This chain uses TRBV6-6 with TRBJ1-4; a possible D gene is TRBD1 (5 bases). CDR1 MNHNY and CDR2 SVGAGI come from the germline V gene (reference sequence). The CDR3 is 14 amino acids. The V end was cut by 5 bases, the J end by 7 bases, with 14 bases between. The CDR3: CASSTGPRGEKLFF. CDR3 sequence (DNA): TGTGCCAGCAGTACCGGGCCAAGGGGTGAAAAACTGTTTTTT.

DNA for the CDR3: TGTGCCACCAGCAGTGCGGACATTCTACTCTCTGGAAACACCATATATTTT. Its translation is CATSSADILLSGNTIYF. The rearrangement uses TRBV15 and TRBJ1-3, with D maybe TRBD1 (5 bases). V lost 3 bases and J lost 0, with 15 bases in between. From germline, CDR1 is LNHNV and CDR2 YYDKDF (reference sequence). CDR3 length: 17 residues.

The V call is TRBV10-3, the J call TRBJ2-7; tentative D call: TRBD2 (5 bases). This CDR3 region has 15 residues. The V and J ends lost 0 bases and 3 bases respectively, with 12 bases between them. Germline lookup yields CDR1 ENHRY and CDR2 SYGVKD. The CDR3 nucleotides read TGTGCCATCAGTGAGTCCGGGCTAGGACTCTACGAGCAGTACTTC. It translates to CAISESGLGLYEQYF.

The V and J genes are TRBV15 and TRBJ1-1; possible D gene TRBD1, 5 bases. CDR3 length equals 15 residues. Trimming pared 0 bases from V and 5 bases from J, leaving 13 bases between. The germline V gene encodes CDR1 LNHNV and CDR2 YYDKDF (reference sequence). This CDR3 is CATSRDQGGDTEAFF. The CDR3 DNA sequence: TGTGCCACCAGCAGAGATCAGGGAGGTGATACTGAAGCTTTCTTT.

V usage is TRBV11-1 and J usage is TRBJ1-4; no clear D. Germline assignment: CDR1 SGHAT and CDR2 FQDESV (reference sequence). V lost 5 bases to trimming and J lost 0 bases, with 10 bases between them. The CDR3 is 15 amino acids. CDR3: CASSVRPTTNEKLFF. CDR3 sequence (DNA): TGTGCCAGCAGCGTCCGCCCTACAACTAATGAAAAACTGTTTTTT. Supplemented by reference TRBV11-1 and TRBJ1-4, the full variable domain reads EAEVAQSPRYKITEKSQAVAFWCDPISGHATLYWYRQILGQGPELLVQFQDESVVDDSQLPKDRFSAERLKGVDSTLKIQPAELGDSAMYLCASSVRPTTNEKLFFGSGTQLSVL.

This clone showed up just once. The rearrangement links TRBV7-3 to TRBJ2-5; a weak D match, TRBD1 (5 bases). Germline lookup yields CDR1 SGHTA and CDR2 FQGTGA. The CDR3 contains 15 residues. With 4 bases removed from V and 1 base from J, the gap between germline ends came to 13 bases. CDR3 region: CASSSSPGSQETQYF. CDR3 nucleotide sequence: TGTGCCAGCAGCTCCTCCCCAGGGTCCCAAGAGACCCAGTACTTC. The whole variable domain, remainder taken from reference TRBV7-3 and TRBJ2-5, is GAGVSQTPSNKVTEKGKYVELRCDPISGHTALYWYRQSLGQGPEFLIYFQGTGAADDSGLPNDRFFAVRPEGSVSTLKIQRTERGDSAVYLCASSSSPGSQETQYFGPGTRLLVL.

A note on this clone: The junction departs from the called germline gene at one end, perhaps through a read error. The chain links TRBV5-4 to TRBJ1-1; no reliable D call. CDR1 and CDR2 from the germline V gene are SGHNT and YYREEE (reference sequence). The CDR3 spans 11 residues. CDR3 sequence (DNA): TGTGCCATTGGACTGGAAGCGACTTTAGTTTTT. Its translation: CAIGLEATLVF.

The chain uses TRBV7-2 and TRBJ1-3; tentatively, D is TRBD1 (5 bases). Germline loops: CDR1 SGHTA, CDR2 FQGNSA. V dropped 4 bases and J dropped 0 bases, with 7 bases sitting between them. The CDR3 length is 14 residues. For the CDR3, the DNA is TGTGCCAGCAGCTCGGGGCTCTCTGGAAACACCATATATTTT. Translation: CASSSGLSGNTIYF.

The chain recombines TRBV2 with TRBJ2-4; 9 bases map to TRBD1. With V trimmed by 4 bases and J by 0 bases, 1 base remained unmatched. This CDR3 has 15 residues. In germline, CDR1 is SNHLY, CDR2 FYNNEI. In DNA form, the CDR3 reads TGTGCCAGCAGTGCGGACAGGGGAGCCAAAAACATTCAGTACTTC. Translation gives CASSADRGAKNIQYF.

The V call is TRBV7-3, the J call TRBJ2-2; 10 nucleotides align to TRBD2. CDR1 and CDR2 (germline): SGHTA, FQGTGA. This CDR3 is 15 amino acids long. The V and J ends lost 5 bases and 3 bases, in that order; junction bases with no gene match: 3. This CDR3 reads CASSRSGRDTGELFF. The DNA of the CDR3 is TGTGCCAGCAGCCGGAGCGGGAGGGACACCGGGGAGCTGTTTTTT. Looking up the rest from reference TRBV7-3 and TRBJ2-2 gives the full variable domain: GAGVSQTPSNKVTEKGKYVELRCDPISGHTALYWYRQSLGQGPEFLIYFQGTGAADDSGLPNDRFFAVRPEGSVSTLKIQRTERGDSAVYLCASSRSGRDTGELFFGEGSRLTVL.

This clone was seen only a few times. This chain connects TRBV12-1 to TRBJ2-5; the table's D call of TRBD1 was not tested on the DNA. TRBV12-1 is a listed pseudogene. The length of the CDR3 is 14 residues. In DNA form, the CDR3 reads TGTGCCATCCGGGACATTTGGTCCCAAGAGACCCAGTACTTC. It codes for CAIRDIWSQETQYF.

The J gene is TRBJ2-1, the V gene TRBV5-1; TRBD2 matches 10 bases. Germline V gene lookup returns CDR1 SGHRS and CDR2 YFSETQ. V was clipped by 4 bases and J by 6 bases; unmatched bases: 4. The CDR3 sequence is 14 residues long. The CDR3 loop is CASSRPSGSNEQFF. CDR3 in DNA: TGCGCCAGCAGCAGGCCTAGCGGGAGCAATGAGCAGTTCTTC.

Only a few counts were recorded for this clone. V usage is TRBV11-2 and J usage is TRBJ2-5, with 11 bases matching TRBD2. Germline V CDR1 and CDR2: SGHAT, FQNNGV. Trimming at V came to 1 base and at J to 2 bases, leaving 0 bases not matched to a gene. The CDR3 is made up of 15 amino acids. CDR3 protein: CASSLGLAGQETQYF. The CDR3 DNA follows: TGTGCCAGCAGCTTAGGACTAGCGGGGCAAGAGACCCAGTACTTC.

The genes are TRBV19 and TRBJ1-1; D perhaps matches TRBD1 (5 bases). Germline-derived CDR1 and CDR2 are LNHDA and SQIVND (reference sequence). V lost 4 bases to trimming and J lost 6 bases, with 18 bases between them. This CDR3 is built from 15 residues. CDR3 residues: CASSTGRGRGPEAFF. The CDR3 coding sequence is TGTGCCAGTAGTACAGGTCGGGGGAGGGGTCCTGAAGCTTTCTTT.

The chain links TRBV7-2 to TRBJ1-2, with TRBD1 identical over 7 bases. Germline V gene data show CDR1 as SGHTA and CDR2 as FQGNSA. The CDR3 runs to 14 residues. V lost 5 bases to trimming and J lost 2 bases; unmatched junction nucleotides: 5. Here the CDR3 DNA reads TGTGCCAGCAGCCCGACAGGGCCCAACTATGGCTACACCTTC. It yields the protein CASSPTGPNYGYTF.

CDR3 residues: CASSPQGDFGYTF. Written as DNA, the CDR3 is TGCGCCAGCAGCCCTCAGGGAGATTTCGGCTACACCTTC. The chain is built from TRBV5-1 and TRBJ1-2; D perhaps matches TRBD1 (5 bases). The V and J ends lost 4 bases and 8 bases respectively, with 15 bases between them. CDR1 and CDR2 from the germline V gene are SGHRS and YFSETQ. CDR3 length: 13 amino acids.

This chain uses TRBV11-2 with TRBJ1-2; tentatively, D is TRBD1 (5 bases). The germline CDR1 and CDR2 sequences are SGHAT and FQNNGV. This CDR3 has 16 residues. V was trimmed by 1 base and J by 6 bases, leaving 18 bases between them. The CDR3, as DNA: TGTGCCAGCAGCTTAGGGGGTGGGGCAGCCCGCAATGGCTACACCTTC. This codes for CASSLGGGAARNGYTF. The variable domain in full, with the rest retrieved from reference TRBV11-2 and TRBJ1-2, is EAGVAQSPRYKIIEKRQSVAFWCNPISGHATLYWYQQILGQGPKLLIQFQNNGVVDDSQLPKDRFSAERLKGVDSTLKIQPAKLEDSAVYLCASSLGGGAARNGYTFGSGTRLTVV.